This TCR beta chain was sequenced in a study of monozygotic twins with inflammatory bowel disease (dated 2019 in TCRdb). Describing the broader study: In total, approximately 30 monozygotic twin pairs made up the full study: 19 Danish pairs, all IBD-discordant, plus nine German pairs, of which four were IBD-concordant and five were IBD-discordant. Each individual had, on average, about 151 000 unique TCRalpha sequences and 181 000 unique TCRbeta sequences available for analysis. The search for disease-associated traits relied mainly on comparing IBD patients with their genetically identical healthy co-twins within discordant pairs.

From each donor, a roughly 2.7 ml peripheral blood sample was collected into PAXgene tubes and stored at -80 degrees C. Total RNA was isolated from whole blood with the PAXgene blood miRNA kit on an automated QIAcube, without T cell sorting. Deep TCRalpha and TCRbeta repertoire profiling with unique molecular barcoding was performed on peripheral blood of monozygotic twin pairs concordant or discordant for inflammatory bowel disease. Smoking habits were recorded for all twin pairs, and each individual was classified as a current, former or never smoker. CDR1 SGHTA and CDR2 FQGNSA are derived from the germline V gene. CDR3 length: 17 amino acids, cysteine to phenylalanine. DNA was not recorded. As regards this clonotype: This receptor's antigen is unknown.

The study at large found these results: The results gave no support for a single strong signal or clonotype linked to IBD. Background noise and inter-individual variability may have been introduced into the repertoires by the differing immunosuppressive treatments among patients. Compared with healthy twins, IBD patients shared fewer clonotypes with other individuals, and the difference was most pronounced in patients with signs of disease activity. Different T cell subtypes could not be distinguished in the analysis. IBD patients had lower TCRbeta repertoire diversity, measured by the inverse Simpson index, than their healthy co-twins. Concordant and discordant twins showed no difference in repertoire similarity, possibly because of limited statistical power.

Library construction relied on 5' RACE. Each TCR library was prepared from around 3.5 ug of total RNA. For each sample, cDNA synthesis was carried out in eight separate reactions using SMARTScribe reverse transcriptase. During cDNA synthesis, template switching introduced unique molecular identifiers that contained a 6-nucleotide sample barcode. Amplification of TCRalpha and TCRbeta cDNA involved two nested PCRs of approximately 16 and 10 cycles, and each PCR was followed by bead purification. Before amplification, cDNA was treated with uracil DNA-glycosylase and purified using the QIAquick PCR purification kit. The second PCR added Illumina TruSeq-compatible adapters along with sample-specific barcodes. Library quality and concentration were assessed using TapeStation and Qubit, and about 5 ng of each library was pooled. Sequencing of the pooled libraries was done on an Illumina HiSeq2500 single-index Rapid Run using custom sequencing primers and 2 x 100 bp reads. The original methods were these. MiGEC version 1.2.6 was used for UMI-based consensus assembly, which corrected PCR and sequencing errors. MiXCR version 2.1.1 was used to carry out V(D)J alignment, clonotype assembly and CDR3 extraction. Gene usage, clonotype sharing and MAIT/NKT TCR abundance were normalised by analysing the top 1000, 10 000 and 20 000 clonotypes per sample. Diversity was computed as the inverse Simpson index with the vegan R package after downsampling to 27 000 UMIs. Statistical testing used paired Mann-Whitney U tests on the discordant twin pairs and applied Benjamini-Hochberg correction for multiple testing. Following reprocessing of the reads by TCRdb, the data hold one row per CDR3 protein sequence and no DNA is available. None of the V and J calls come from the authors' own analysis; TCRdb made them. This sample's clone table shows approximately 340,000 distinct CDR3 sequences. 2% to 2.5% of the sample is taken by the ten largest.

This clonotype originated in a human donor with ulcerative colitis or Crohn's disease, or a healthy co-twin of an affected twin (not recorded which). Recombination linked TRBV7-2 to TRBJ2-5; the D call of TRBD1 rests on TCRdb alone, since no DNA is present to check it. The source material was blood. The encoded CDR3 is CASSLGRGRGEKETQYF.